These 11 T cell receptor beta chains share one sample of origin, sequenced in a study of T-cell memory formation after mild COVID-19. MiXCR, run by TCRdb on the 5' RACE reads, gives a single entry per CDR3 protein. The sample lists more than 400,000 distinct CDR3 sequences; approximately 18% were seen once. Specimen: PBMCs or a T cell subset sorted from them (not recorded which). Receptors originate from an adult woman who had mild COVID-19 (a few samples of this study predate the infection). Cell type and time point are not known.

The V gene is TRBV20-1, the J gene TRBJ2-4, with a possible D match to TRBD1 (5 bases). Trimming cost V 6 bases and J 0 bases, with 9 bases left between them. The CDR3 is 13 residues long. Germline V gene data show CDR1 as DFQATT and CDR2 as SNEGSKA (reference sequence). The chain's CDR3 is CSAADIAKNIQYF. DNA of the CDR3: TGCAGTGCCGCGGACATAGCCAAAAACATTCAGTACTTC.

The gene calls are TRBV20-1 and TRBJ2-3; 11 bases are a match to TRBD1. CDR1 and CDR2 (germline): DFQATT, SNEGSKA (reference sequence). The CDR3 runs to 16 residues. V lost 4 bases, J lost 5 bases, and 11 bases stayed unmatched. CDR3 DNA sequence: TGCAGTGCTACCTTCGGAGGACAGGGGGCTGTAGATACGCAGTATTTT. Its protein product is CSATFGGQGAVDTQYF.

This clonotype showed up just a few times. The chain couples TRBV6-6 to TRBJ2-2; D not certain. Germline CDR1 and CDR2: MNHNY and SVGAGI (reference sequence). V was clipped by 7 bases and J by 6 bases, with 9 bases between them. The CDR3 covers 12 residues. This CDR3 reads CASITAAGELFF. In DNA form, the CDR3 reads TGTGCCAGCATTACAGCCGCCGGGGAGCTGTTTTTT.

J is TRBJ2-7 and V is TRBV20-1, with D unclear. CDR3 length equals 15 residues. Trimming stripped 0 bases from V and 6 bases from J, with 18 bases between. Germline values: CDR1 DFQATT, CDR2 SNEGSKA (reference sequence). The CDR3 DNA is TGCAGTGCTAGAGATCTACGCAGACCACTTGTCGAGCAGTACTTC. This codes for CSARDLRRPLVEQYF.

V is TRBV28 and J is TRBJ2-7; either TRBD1 or TRBD2 may fit D (5 bases each). Trimming left V 5 bases short and J 0 bases short, with 14 bases between. CDR3 length: 15 amino acids. Germline V gene data show CDR1 as MDHEN and CDR2 as SYDVKM. CDR3 loop: CASSPTPGSSYEQYF. The CDR3 coding sequence is TGTGCCAGCAGTCCCACCCCAGGGAGCTCCTACGAGCAGTACTTC.

In its sample, this clonotype was seen many times. V usage is TRBV3-1 and J usage is TRBJ2-1; no clear D gene. In germline, CDR1 is LGHDT, CDR2 YNNKEL (reference sequence). The CDR3 is 15 residues long. V was pared by 4 bases and J by 0 bases, with 10 bases between. The CDR3, as DNA: TGTGCCAGCAGCCTGACCGAGAGCTCCTACAATGAGCAGTTCTTC. This sequence encodes CASSLTESSYNEQFF.

V and J are TRBV12-5 and TRBJ1-2; TRBD1 agrees at 7 bases. The CDR3 consists of 15 residues. Germline CDR1 LGHNT, CDR2 FRNRAP. Unmatched junction bases numbered 5, after V lost 4 bases and J lost 0 bases. The CDR3 loop reads CASGSTGAANYGYTF. For the CDR3, the DNA is TGTGCTAGTGGTTCCACAGGGGCAGCTAACTATGGCTACACCTTC.

V is TRBV6-5 and J is TRBJ2-6, with a weak D call TRBD2 (5 bases). The CDR3 is 17 residues long. The V and J ends lost 6 bases and 0 bases respectively, with 15 bases between them. Germline V gives CDR1 MNHEY, CDR2 SVGAGI. DNA of the CDR3: TGTGCCAGCAGGGCGCGAGGGATAAGCTCTGGGGCCAACGTCCTGACTTTC. Its protein product is CASRARGISSGANVLTF.

This clonotype was picked up one time. This chain joins TRBV6-4 and TRBJ2-2; D is undetermined. Germline loops: CDR1 MRHNA, CDR2 SNTAGT. V shed 2 bases and J shed 6 bases, with 10 bases lying between them. The CDR3 totals 14 residues. CDR3: CASSDVLRPGELFF. The CDR3 region has the DNA TGTGCCAGCAGTGACGTACTACGGCCCGGGGAGCTGTTTTTT.

This clonotype was seen only a few times. The chain links TRBV7-9 to TRBJ1-6, with 9 positions matching TRBD1. This CDR3 spans 17 amino acids. Trimming cost V 3 bases and J 16 bases; bases outside gene matches: 19. Germline CDR1 reads SEHNR; CDR2 reads FQNEAQ (reference sequence). The CDR3 DNA reads TGTGCCAGCAGCTTCTATACAGGGGGCGCAGAAGGAGGGGCACTCCACTTT. Translating gives CASSFYTGGAEGGALHF.

The V call is TRBV12-3 or TRBV12-4, the J call TRBJ2-1, with TRBD2 as a possible D gene (6 bases). Trimming left V 6 bases short and J 2 bases short, with 11 bases between. The CDR3 covers 14 residues. Here the CDR3 DNA reads TGTGCCAGCAGCCAACTAGCACCCTACAATGAGCAGTTCTTC. Protein sequence: CASSQLAPYNEQFF.